Listed below are T cell receptor beta chains from one sample, sequenced in a study of long-term antiretroviral therapy in people with HIV. The repertoire was sequenced with immunoSEQ multiplex PCR; TCRdb's copy has only in-frame clones and lacks some. The sample lists 35,000 or so clones, 70% to 90% seen once, with roughly 10% in the top ten. This sample comprised unsorted PBMCs, obtained 2.2 years after starting antiretroviral therapy. The receptors derive from a man between 18 and 35 years old with HIV. CDR3s include the opening cysteine and the closing phenylalanine or tryptophan. D genes are given only for firm matches. Rows may omit the clone size; those that give it use once, few, many or a size class.

V gene	D gene	J gene	CDR3 length	clone size	CDR3 protein	CDR3 DNA
TRBV4-1	TRBD1	TRBJ2-1	17	-	CASSQEAGQGSYNEQFF	TGCGCCAGCAGCCAAGAGGCTGGACAGGGGTCGTACAATGAGCAGTTCTTC
TRBV18	-	TRBJ2-6	20	-	CASNHRQGSVKISGANVLTF	TGTGCCAGCAACCACCGACAAGGCTCTGTCAAGATTTCGGGGGCCAACGTCCTGACTTTC
TRBV12-1	-	TRBJ2-7	19	-	CASSFNGGIHGGDSYEQYF	TGTGCCAGCAGCTTTAATGGCGGGATCCACGGAGGGGACTCCTACGAGCAGTACTTC
TRBV5-4	-	TRBJ1-1	15	-	CASSATAGANTEAFF	TGTGCCAGCAGCGCAACGGCAGGGGCAAACACTGAAGCTTTCTTT
TRBV5-6	-	TRBJ1-4	14	-	CASSYIATNEKLFF	TGTGCCAGCAGCTATATTGCAACTAATGAAAAACTGTTTTTT
TRBV19	-	TRBJ1-5	15	-	CASSITEYSNQPQHF	TGTGCCAGTAGTATCACGGAATATAGCAATCAGCCCCAGCATTTT
TRBV2	-	TRBJ2-1	14	-	CASSDGGASDEQFF	TGTGCCAGCAGTGACGGAGGGGCTAGCGATGAGCAGTTCTTC
TRBV4-1	-	TRBJ2-5	13	-	CASSQVLPETQYF	TGCGCCAGCAGCCAAGTACTTCCAGAGACCCAGTACTTC
TRBV13	-	TRBJ2-5	15	-	CASSEMTRGQETQYF	TGTGCCAGCAGCGAAATGACTAGGGGTCAAGAGACCCAGTACTTC
TRBV7-2	TRBD1	TRBJ1-1	17	-	CASSLDYRGSMNTEAFF	TGTGCCAGCAGCTTAGATTACAGGGGGTCCATGAACACTGAAGCTTTCTTT
TRBV2	-	TRBJ2-7	15	-	CASSEPPTSADEQYF	TGTGCCAGCAGTGAACCCCCAACTAGTGCCGACGAGCAGTACTTC
TRBV30	-	TRBJ1-2	13	-	CAWSVRQNYGYTF	TGTGCCTGGAGTGTACGGCAAAACTATGGCTACACCTTC
TRBV19	TRBD2	TRBJ2-1	14	-	CASSIVGTSDEQFF	TGTGCCAGTAGTATAGTAGGGACTAGCGATGAGCAGTTCTTC
TRBV2	TRBD1	TRBJ1-5	15	-	CASTTGGNSNQPQHF	TGTGCCAGCACTACAGGGGGGAATAGCAATCAGCCCCAGCATTTT
TRBV5-1	TRBD2	TRBJ2-5	16	-	CASSPSTSDIQETQYF	TGCGCCAGCAGCCCGTCGACTAGCGATATTCAAGAGACCCAGTACTTC
TRBV7-9	-	TRBJ2-5	14	-	CASSQAAGVETQYF	TGTGCCAGCAGCCAAGCCGCAGGGGTGGAGACCCAGTACTTC
TRBV5-1	-	TRBJ2-4	14	-	CASSLGQGGDIQYF	TGCGCCAGCAGCTTGGGACAGGGAGGGGACATTCAGTACTTC
TRBV18	-	TRBJ2-7	18	-	CASSSQSPARGWSYEQYF	TGTGCCAGCTCATCACAATCGCCGGCGCGGGGTTGGTCCTACGAGCAGTACTTC
TRBV5-1	-	TRBJ2-3	14	-	CASSLIGSGDTQYF	TGCGCCAGCAGCTTGATTGGGAGCGGCGATACGCAGTATTTT
TRBV18	-	TRBJ2-5	14	-	CASSFQAQQETQYF	TGTGCCAGCTCATTCCAGGCCCAACAAGAGACCCAGTACTTC
TRBV18	-	TRBJ2-6	15	-	CASAVRDSGANVLTF	TGTGCCAGCGCTGTAAGGGACTCTGGGGCCAACGTCCTGACTTTC
TRBV5-1	TRBD2	TRBJ2-2	15	-	CASRLPGLEAGELFF	TGCGCCAGCAGGTTACCGGGACTAGAGGCCGGGGAGCTGTTTTTT
TRBV7-9	-	TRBJ2-5	13	-	CASSLDRTKTQYF	TGTGCCAGCAGCTTAGATCGGACGAAGACCCAGTACTTC
TRBV2	-	TRBJ2-3	15	-	CASSGSGRASDTQYF	TGTGCCAGCAGTGGGTCGGGAAGGGCATCAGATACGCAGTATTTT
TRBV5-6	-	TRBJ1-3	14	-	CASSFTGTGNTIYF	TGTGCCAGCAGCTTCACAGGGACTGGAAACACCATATATTTT
TRBV2	-	TRBJ1-4	14	few	CASSESQVGEKLFF	TGTGCCAGCAGTGAATCTCAGGTGGGGGAAAAACTGTTTTTT
TRBV15	-	TRBJ2-1	13	-	CATSRGSYNEQFF	TGTGCCACCAGCAGAGGATCTTACAATGAGCAGTTCTTC
TRBV7-9	-	TRBJ1-1	17	-	CASSLATTADMNTEAFF	TGTGCCAGCAGCTTAGCTACGACAGCCGACATGAACACTGAAGCTTTCTTT
TRBV15	-	TRBJ2-7	14	once	CATSRDPDSYEQYF	TGTGCCACCAGCAGAGACCCCGACAGCTACGAGCAGTACTTC
TRBV18	TRBD2	TRBJ2-1	16	-	CASSPPVREETNEQFF	TGTGCCAGCTCACCCCCCGTGCGGGAGGAAACCAATGAGCAGTTCTTC
TRBV21-1	-	TRBJ2-1	15	-	CASIKWGRENNEQFF	TGTGCCAGCATCAAGTGGGGCAGGGAGAACAATGAGCAGTTCTTC
TRBV4-2	TRBD2	TRBJ2-1	17	-	CASSQLSGGDSYNEQFF	TGTGCCAGCAGCCAACTCTCCGGGGGGGACTCCTACAATGAGCAGTTCTTC
TRBV5-5	-	TRBJ2-1	15	-	CASSLGLADYNEQFF	TGTGCCAGCAGCTTGGGGCTAGCCGACTACAATGAGCAGTTCTTC
TRBV30	-	TRBJ1-3	14	-	CAWSAGLEGNTIYF	TGTGCCTGGAGTGCGGGACTTGAGGGAAACACCATATATTTT
TRBV5-4	-	TRBJ2-3	13	-	CASRKGGTDTQYF	TGTGCCAGCAGAAAAGGAGGCACAGATACGCAGTATTTT
TRBV4-1	-	TRBJ2-7	13	-	CASSQEGGYGQYF	TGCGCCAGCAGCCAAGAGGGGGGCTACGGGCAGTACTTC
TRBV6-5	-	TRBJ1-5	15	-	CASRRSGASNQPQHF	TGTGCCAGCAGACGATCTGGGGCGAGCAATCAGCCCCAGCATTTT
TRBV7-3	TRBD1	TRBJ1-2	14	-	CASSLTGGDYGYTF	TGTGCCAGCAGCCTCACAGGGGGGGACTATGGCTACACCTTC
TRBV9	-	TRBJ2-1	11	-	CASRNQGEQFF	TGTGCCAGCAGGAACCAGGGAGAGCAGTTCTTC
TRBV6-5	-	TRBJ1-6	15	few	CASSYSGGGNSPLHF	TGTGCCAGCAGTTACTCGGGGGGTGGTAATTCACCCCTCCACTTT
TRBV30	TRBD1	TRBJ2-7	13	-	CAWSGDRGKQQYF	TGTGCCTGGAGCGGGGACAGGGGGAAGCAGCAGTACTTC
TRBV27	TRBD1	TRBJ2-7	14	few	CASSWTGESYEQYF	TGTGCCAGCAGTTGGACAGGGGAGTCCTACGAGCAGTACTTC
TRBV27	-	TRBJ2-1	13	-	CASSFGRFREQFF	TGTGCCAGCAGTTTTGGGCGTTTCCGTGAGCAGTTCTTC
TRBV10-3	-	TRBJ2-6	17	-	CAISESTGLSGANVLTF	TGTGCCATCAGTGAGTCGACGGGCCTCTCTGGGGCCAACGTCCTGACTTTC
TRBV30	-	TRBJ1-1	13	-	CAWSPLRRTEAFF	TGTGCCTGGAGTCCCCTGAGGCGGACTGAAGCTTTCTTT
TRBV19	-	TRBJ1-5	13	once	CAASARGDQPQHF	TGTGCAGCCTCGGCCAGGGGCGATCAGCCCCAGCATTTT
TRBV7-9	TRBD1	TRBJ1-4	14	once	CASIRTGNSEKLFF	TGTGCCAGCATACGGACAGGAAATTCTGAAAAACTGTTTTTT
TRBV7-9	TRBD1	TRBJ1-4	17	-	CASSFKPRGGTNEKLFF	TGTGCCAGCAGCTTTAAACCAAGAGGGGGCACTAATGAAAAACTGTTTTTT
TRBV9	-	TRBJ2-2	14	few	CASSVRLHPGELFF	TGTGCCAGCAGCGTAAGGCTACACCCCGGGGAGCTGTTTTTT
TRBV4-1	-	TRBJ1-2	14	-	CASSPTGGFYGYTF	TGCGCCAGCAGTCCGACGGGGGGGTTTTATGGCTACACCTTC
TRBV5-8	TRBD1	TRBJ1-5	17	-	CASSSRDRGRSNQPQHF	TGTGCCAGCAGCTCCCGGGACAGGGGGCGAAGCAATCAGCCCCAGCATTTT
TRBV7-2	TRBD1	TRBJ1-1	14	once	CASSSRTGSTEAFF	TGTGCCAGCAGCTCCAGGACAGGGAGCACTGAAGCTTTCTTT
TRBV5-1	-	TRBJ2-4	14	-	CASSPSGTLDIQYF	TGCGCCAGCAGCCCATCCGGGACGTTGGACATTCAGTACTTC
TRBV27	TRBD1	TRBJ1-5	16	once	CASSLSTTGTNQPQHF	TGTGCCAGCAGTTTATCCACGACAGGGACTAATCAGCCCCAGCATTTT
TRBV30	-	TRBJ2-1	15	-	CAWNYRAGSRNEQFF	TGTGCCTGGAATTACAGGGCAGGGTCGCGGAATGAGCAGTTCTTC
TRBV6-6	-	TRBJ2-1	12	-	CASSYRRDEQFF	TGTGCCAGCAGTTACCGAAGAGATGAGCAGTTCTTC
TRBV20-1	-	TRBJ1-1	11	few	CSARDQLEAFF	TGCAGTGCTAGAGATCAGCTTGAAGCTTTCTTT